This TCR beta chain was documented in a study of blood T cell repertoires in COVID-19. In the study overall: Collection of acute and convalescent COVID-19 samples took place in the United States, Italy and Spain. Nucleic acid was either cDNA or gDNA, and it came from T cells, B-cell-depleted T cells, or PBMCs.

The CDR3 runs 15 residues. CDR1 is LNHDA, CDR2 SQIVND, per germline (reference sequence). The germline V and J ends were trimmed by 5 bases and 0 bases, with 11 bases remaining between them. How the authors handled the data: Amplified reference gene primers provided the basis for estimating nucleated cell counts. Repertoires were generated with immunoSEQ multiplex PCR, while TCRdb's copy carries only in-frame clones and drops some. D and trimming come from the DNA, and the V and J calls and clone size come from that table. The table records about 180,000 clones, 70% to 90% of them present only once. The chain couples TRBV19 to TRBJ1-3; possibly TRBD1 for D (5 bases). This receptor was identified in a man in his fifties or sixties with active or convalescent COVID-19. Sequencing was done on a sample of peripheral blood. The CDR3 region has the DNA TGTGCCAGTAGTGCCGGACATCTCTCTGGAAACACCATATATTTT. It codes for CASSAGHLSGNTIYF.